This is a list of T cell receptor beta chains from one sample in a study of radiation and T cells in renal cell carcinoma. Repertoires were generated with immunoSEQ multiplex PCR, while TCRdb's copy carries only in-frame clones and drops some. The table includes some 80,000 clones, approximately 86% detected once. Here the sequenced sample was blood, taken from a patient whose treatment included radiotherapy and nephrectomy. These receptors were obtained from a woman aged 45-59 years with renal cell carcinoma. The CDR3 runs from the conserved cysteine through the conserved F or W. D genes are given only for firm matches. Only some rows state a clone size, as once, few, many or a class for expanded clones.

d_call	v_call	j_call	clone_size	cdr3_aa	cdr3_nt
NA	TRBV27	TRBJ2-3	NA	CASSSLGGGSTDTQYF	TGTGCCAGCAGTTCCCTAGGGGGGGGGTCCACAGATACGCAGTATTTT
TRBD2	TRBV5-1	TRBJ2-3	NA	CASSSGQEGSLAGGSGTQYF	TGCGCCAGCAGCTCCGGACAGGAAGGTTCGCTAGCGGGGGGATCGGGTACGCAGTATTTT
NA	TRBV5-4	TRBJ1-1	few	CATGRNTEAFF	TGTGCCACGGGCAGAAACACTGAAGCTTTCTTT
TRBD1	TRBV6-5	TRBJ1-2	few	CASSNRQGDYGYTF	TGTGCCAGCAGTAACAGACAGGGGGACTATGGCTACACCTTC
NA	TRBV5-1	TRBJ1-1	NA	CASSEGRIAEAFF	TGCGCCAGCAGCGAGGGACGTATAGCTGAGGCTTTCTTT
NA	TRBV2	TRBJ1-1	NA	CASVRVRRVNTEAFF	TGTGCCAGCGTCCGGGTCAGGAGAGTGAACACTGAAGCTTTCTTT
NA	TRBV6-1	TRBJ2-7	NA	CATAPHYEQYF	TGTGCCACCGCCCCCCATTACGAGCAGTACTTC
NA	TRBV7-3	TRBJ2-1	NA	CASSPTPQENEQFF	TGTGCCAGCAGCCCAACGCCACAGGAAAATGAGCAGTTCTTC
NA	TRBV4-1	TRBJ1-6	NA	CASSEGLNSPLHF	TGCGCCAGCAGCGAAGGGCTCAATTCACCCCTCCACTTT
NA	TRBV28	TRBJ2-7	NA	CASSSLRPSAHYEQYF	TGTGCCAGCAGCTCCCTTCGGCCCTCGGCCCACTACGAGCAGTACTTC
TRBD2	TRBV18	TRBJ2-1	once	CASSPVTSGIRSSYNEQFF	TGTGCCAGCTCACCGGTAACTAGCGGGATCCGGAGCTCCTACAATGAGCAGTTCTTC
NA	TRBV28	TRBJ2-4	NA	CASRKRLSKNIQYF	TGTGCCAGCCGGAAGAGGCTCTCCAAAAACATTCAGTACTTC
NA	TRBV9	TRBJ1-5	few	CASSVDPGGNQPQHF	TGTGCCAGCAGCGTAGATCCGGGAGGGAATCAGCCCCAGCATTTT
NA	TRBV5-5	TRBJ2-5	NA	CASSSGIGTDGGTQYF	TGTGCCAGCAGCTCCGGCATAGGGACGGACGGAGGGACCCAGTACTTC
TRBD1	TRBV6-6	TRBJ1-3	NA	CASSSQTGGFGNTIYF	TGTGCCAGCAGTTCCCAAACAGGGGGCTTTGGAAACACCATATATTTT
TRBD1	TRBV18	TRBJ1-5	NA	CASSPGGGNNQPQHF	TGTGCCAGCTCACCAGGAGGGGGCAACAATCAGCCCCAGCATTTT
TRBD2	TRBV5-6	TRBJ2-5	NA	CASSFPGLAGQETQYF	TGTGCCAGCAGCTTTCCGGGACTAGCGGGGCAAGAGACCCAGTACTTC
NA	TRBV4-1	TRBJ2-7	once	CASSSYPGLSYEQYF	TGCGCCAGCAGCTCATATCCGGGACTCTCCTACGAGCAGTACTTC
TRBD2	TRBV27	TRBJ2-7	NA	CASSRPGTSGSYEQYF	TGTGCCAGCAGTAGGCCCGGGACTAGCGGGTCCTACGAGCAGTACTTC
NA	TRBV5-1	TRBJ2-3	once	CASSFTGRFEDTQYF	TGCGCCAGCAGCTTCACGGGGAGGTTTGAAGATACGCAGTATTTT
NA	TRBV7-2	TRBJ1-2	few	CASSLATGRTDYGYTF	TGTGCCAGCAGCTTAGCCACAGGAAGGACGGACTATGGCTACACCTTC
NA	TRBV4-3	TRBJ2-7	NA	CASSRGLGEQYF	TGCGCCAGCAGCCGGGGTTTAGGGGAGCAGTACTTC
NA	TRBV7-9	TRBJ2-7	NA	CASRRNNYEQYF	TGTGCCAGCAGAAGAAATAACTACGAGCAGTACTTC
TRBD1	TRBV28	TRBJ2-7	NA	CASSRGTGNFYEQYF	TGTGCCAGCAGCCGTGGGACAGGGAATTTCTACGAGCAGTACTTC
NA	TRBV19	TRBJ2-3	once	CASSDRFVNTQYF	TGTGCCAGTAGTGATAGGTTCGTGAATACGCAGTATTTT
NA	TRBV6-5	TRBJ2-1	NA	CASSYSQGEQFF	TGTGCCAGCAGTTACTCACAAGGGGAGCAGTTCTTC
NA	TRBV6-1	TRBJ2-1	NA	CASTPIRDPGSEQFF	TGTGCCAGCACTCCGATCCGGGACCCGGGGAGCGAGCAGTTCTTC